These 30 T cell receptor beta chains were all obtained from the same sample, sequenced in a study of chemoradiotherapy in HPV16-positive cancers. Clones were read by immunoSEQ multiplex PCR, and TCRdb kept only the in-frame ones, dropping some. The sample carries tens of thousands of clones, about 90% recorded once. The specimen comprised blood, sampled from a patient who underwent chemoradiotherapy. These receptor sequences come from a human donor with HPV-associated anogenital cancer.

V usage is TRBV13 and J usage is TRBJ2-3; TRBD1 is a possible D gene (6 bases). Germline CDR1 and CDR2: PRHDT and FYEKMQ (reference sequence). The V and J ends lost 3 bases and 0 bases respectively, with 10 bases between them. The CDR3 covers 15 residues. CDR3 loop: CASSLTGSSTDTQYF. In nucleotides, the CDR3 is TGTGCCAGCAGCTTGACAGGATCTAGCACAGATACGCAGTATTTT.

This sequence joins TRBV19 and TRBJ1-5; D is unresolved. This CDR3 is built from 15 residues. Between the trimmed V and J ends, which lost 6 bases and 4 bases, there was a span of 16 bases. The germline CDR1 and CDR2 sequences are LNHDA and SQIVND (reference sequence). CDR3 residues: CASSYANGFNQPQHF. DNA for the CDR3: TGTGCCAGTAGCTACGCAAACGGTTTTAATCAGCCCCAGCATTTT.

The chain is built from TRBV27 and TRBJ2-2, with TRBD1 matching 8 bases. Germline CDR1 and CDR2: MNHEY and SMNVEV (reference sequence). Germline trimming cut 2 bases from V and 3 bases from J; bases unmatched to any gene: 14. This CDR3 is 19 amino acids long. CDR3 bases: TGTGCCAGCAGTTTAGTCCAGGGGGCGTTTAGCGGAGACACCGGGGAGCTGTTTTTT. This codes for CASSLVQGAFSGDTGELFF.

In this sample, this clone turned up once. This chain uses TRBV7-2 with TRBJ2-3; D is undetermined. Per germline, CDR1 SGHTA and CDR2 FQGNSA. This CDR3 is 15 amino acids long. V shed 2 bases and J shed 4 bases, with 13 bases lying between them. This chain's CDR3 is CASSLMAGRADTQYF. CDR3 DNA: TGTGCCAGCAGCTTAATGGCCGGTAGGGCAGATACGCAGTATTTT.

The chain has TRBV7-9 and TRBJ1-1; TRBD1 matches 8 bases. The CDR3 is 16 amino acids. From germline, CDR1 is SEHNR and CDR2 FQNEAQ (reference sequence). J gave up 10 bases and V 5 bases, and 18 bases lay outside the gene matches. The CDR3 is CASSPRDRWRVMGAFF. The CDR3 bases are TGTGCCAGCAGCCCCAGGGACAGGTGGCGAGTGATGGGAGCTTTCTTT. Complete variable domain (other parts from reference TRBV7-9 and TRBJ1-1): DTGVSQNPRHKITKRGQNVTFRCDPISEHNRLYWYRQTLGQGPEFLTYFQNEAQLEKSRLLSDRFSAERPKGSFSTLEIQRTEQGDSAMYLCASSPRDRWRVMGAFFGQGTRLTVV.

The rearrangement joins TRBV6-5 to TRBJ1-1, with 8 bases that match TRBD1. The trim removed 1 base at V and 6 bases at J, leaving 7 bases unmatched. The CDR3 is 15 amino acids. Per the germline V gene, CDR1 is MNHEY and CDR2 is SVGAGI. The CDR3 nucleotides are TGTGCCAGCAGTTACTTGGCGGACAGGGTGTCTGAAGCTTTCTTT. This gives the protein CASSYLADRVSEAFF.

The chain carries TRBV4-1 and TRBJ2-2; D assignment may be TRBD1 or TRBD2 (5 bases each). V lost 0 bases, J lost 4 bases, and 12 bases lay in between. This CDR3 region has 16 residues. Looked up from germline, CDR1 is MGHRA and CDR2 is YSYEKL. The DNA for the CDR3 is TGCGCCAGCAGCCAAGATTCCAGGGCGGGCACCGGGGAGCTGTTTTTT. Its protein product is CASSQDSRAGTGELFF.

The CDR3 reads CASSPGQGTLYEQYF. The CDR3 DNA sequence: TGTGCCAGCTCACCGGGACAGGGGACCCTCTACGAGCAGTACTTC. V is TRBV18 and J is TRBJ2-7; 10 nucleotides agree with TRBD1. In germline, CDR1 is KGHSH, CDR2 LQKENI. The CDR3 extends over 15 amino acids. The trim removed 3 bases at V and 3 bases at J, leaving 5 bases unmatched.

CDR3 amino acids: CASSLEGIQETQYF. DNA of the CDR3: TGCGCCAGCAGCTTGGAGGGGATTCAAGAGACCCAGTACTTC. This chain links TRBV5-1 with TRBJ2-5, with a tentative D call TRBD1 (5 bases). Trimming removed 0 bases from V and 2 bases from J, with 8 bases in between. The germline CDR1 and CDR2 sequences are SGHRS and YFSETQ. The CDR3 totals 14 residues.

This clone has more than one count but fewer than ten. CDR3 bases: TGTGCCAGCAGCTTTTCGGGACTAGCGGGAGTTCGGGCCAAAAACATTCAGTACTTC. Protein sequence: CASSFSGLAGVRAKNIQYF. V gene TRBV5-6 combines with J gene TRBJ2-4, with TRBD2 identical over 14 bases. The CDR3 sequence is 19 residues long. The V gene end was trimmed by 2 bases and the J gene end by 1 base; junction bases not matched to a gene: 8. Per germline, CDR1 SGHDT and CDR2 YYEEEE.

This chain uses TRBV7-2 with TRBJ1-3; the match to TRBD1 covers 7 bases. This CDR3 has 16 residues. The trim removed 0 bases at V and 0 bases at J, leaving 2 bases unmatched. Germline lookup yields CDR1 SGHTA and CDR2 FQGNSA. CDR3 DNA sequence: TGTGCCAGCAGCTTAGCAGGGGGCTTCTCTGGAAACACCATATATTTT. Residues: CASSLAGGFSGNTIYF.

The V gene is TRBV4-1, the J gene TRBJ2-1; 7 bases are shared with TRBD1. The J segment lost 5 bases and the V segment lost 2 bases, leaving 9 bases of the junction unmatched. This CDR3 has 16 amino acids. Germline V gene data show CDR1 as MGHRA and CDR2 as YSYEKL. The CDR3 DNA reads TGCGCCAGCAGCCAACAGCCCGGGACAGCCGACAATGAGCAGTTCTTC. This translates into CASSQQPGTADNEQFF.

V and J are TRBV29-1 and TRBJ2-1; no reliable D call. The CDR3 has 11 amino acids. Germline-derived CDR1 and CDR2 are SQVTM and ANQGSEA. The V and J ends lost 5 bases and 5 bases respectively, with 7 bases between them. The CDR3 coding sequence is TGCAGCGTTCCCGATCACAATGAGCAGTTCTTC. Translation: CSVPDHNEQFF.

This clone was counted once. Written as DNA, the CDR3 is TGTGCCAGCAGTTTATTGACTCCAGGGTCCGAATATAATTCACCCCTCCACTTT. It codes for CASSLLTPGSEYNSPLHF. The gene calls are TRBV27 and TRBJ1-6, with D maybe TRBD1 (5 bases). Germline CDR1 MNHEY, CDR2 SMNVEV (reference sequence). There are 18 residues in the CDR3. The V and J ends lost 1 base and 4 bases respectively, with 17 bases between them.

The chain carries TRBV15 and TRBJ2-2, with D maybe TRBD1 (6 bases). V lost 4 bases to trimming and J lost 10 bases, with 7 bases between them. The CDR3 is 11 amino acids. The V gene's germline CDR1 is LNHNV and CDR2 YYDKDF (reference sequence). The CDR3, as DNA: TGTGCCACCAGCAAGGGGGAGGAGCTGTTTTTT. Encoded protein: CATSKGEELFF.

V is TRBV11-2 and J is TRBJ1-1; no clear D gene. Trimming shortened V by 5 bases and J by 8 bases, and 9 bases separated the two germline ends. There are 11 residues in the CDR3. CDR1 and CDR2 (germline): SGHAT, FQNNGV. CDR3 protein: CASSVGREAFF. CDR3 DNA: TGTGCCAGCAGCGTCGGGAGGGAAGCTTTCTTT.

This chain uses TRBV13 with TRBJ2-3; D is unresolved. The V end lost 5 bases, the J end lost 4 bases, and 7 bases lay between the germline ends. There are 12 residues in the CDR3. Germline V CDR1 and CDR2: PRHDT, FYEKMQ (reference sequence). For the CDR3, the DNA is TGTGCCAGCAGCCCCATTTCAGATACGCAGTATTTT. This gives the protein CASSPISDTQYF.

The rearrangement links TRBV2 to TRBJ2-3; 9 nucleotides align to TRBD2. Germline-derived CDR1 and CDR2 are SNHLY and FYNNEI. The V gene end was trimmed by 1 base and the J gene end by 1 base; junction bases not matched to a gene: 0. CDR3 length: 15 amino acids. Written as DNA, the CDR3 is TGTGCCAGCAGTGAAGGACTAGCGGGCACAGATACGCAGTATTTT. This encodes CASSEGLAGTDTQYF. The complete variable domain, with remaining parts taken from reference TRBV2 and TRBJ2-3, reads EPEVTQTPSHQVTQMGQEVILRCVPISNHLYFYWYRQILGQKVEFLVSFYNNEISEKSEIFDDQFSVERPDGSNFTLKIRSTKLEDSAMYFCASSEGLAGTDTQYFGPGTRLTVL.

The V and J genes are TRBV7-8 and TRBJ1-1; D gene ambiguous. From germline, CDR1 is SGHVS and CDR2 FQNEAQ. Trimming shortened V by 3 bases and J by 1 base, and 9 bases separated the two germline ends. The CDR3 is 14 amino acids. CDR3 in amino acids: CASSFYGENTEAFF. The CDR3 coding sequence is TGTGCCAGCAGCTTCTACGGGGAGAACACTGAAGCTTTCTTT.

The J gene is TRBJ2-3, the V gene TRBV18, with no clear D. The CDR3 covers 13 residues. Germline lookup yields CDR1 KGHSH and CDR2 LQKENI. Trimming cost V 3 bases and J 2 bases, with 6 bases left between them. CDR3 bases: TGTGCCAGCTCACCCGAAGTCACAGATACGCAGTATTTT. This translates into CASSPEVTDTQYF.

The rearrangement joins TRBV19 to TRBJ1-3; 7 bases align to TRBD1. The V and J ends lost 8 bases and 4 bases, in that order; junction bases with no gene match: 17. The CDR3 is made up of 17 amino acids. Germline lookup yields CDR1 LNHDA and CDR2 SQIVND (reference sequence). CDR3 in amino acids: CASGIDRAHLSGNTIYF. For the CDR3, the DNA is TGTGCCAGTGGGATAGACAGGGCACATCTCTCAGGAAACACCATATATTTT.

The CDR3 is CASRTGLQETQYF. DNA of the CDR3: TGCGCCAGCAGGACAGGGCTCCAAGAGACCCAGTACTTC. The J gene is TRBJ2-5, the V gene TRBV5-1, with 7 bases matching TRBD1. The germline gives CDR1 SGHRS, CDR2 YFSETQ. The CDR3 consists of 13 residues. The V segment lost 5 bases and the J segment 1 base; nucleotides outside the gene matches: 2.

V gene TRBV5-1 combines with J gene TRBJ2-1; D is possibly TRBD2 (6 bases). The CDR3 extends over 14 amino acids. Trimming removed 4 bases at V and 6 bases at J, with 14 bases between. Germline V CDR1 and CDR2: SGHRS, YFSETQ. The CDR3 reads CASSPAGTLNEQFF. CDR3 in DNA: TGCGCCAGCAGCCCTGCCGGGACTCTCAATGAGCAGTTCTTC.

This clone was detected only once. The chain carries TRBV5-6 and TRBJ2-5; D possibly corresponds to TRBD1 (6 bases). V was trimmed by 1 base and J by 4 bases, leaving 17 bases between them. The CDR3 contains 16 residues. Germline loops: CDR1 SGHDT, CDR2 YYEEEE. CDR3 region: CASSLSLTQGPETQYF. The CDR3 DNA is TGTGCCAGCAGCTTGTCCCTTACTCAGGGGCCAGAGACCCAGTACTTC.

V usage is TRBV18 and J usage is TRBJ1-4, with 7 nucleotides matching TRBD1. Germline V gives CDR1 KGHSH, CDR2 LQKENI. The CDR3 extends over 14 amino acids. With V trimmed by 8 bases and J by 8 bases, 11 bases remained unmatched. This CDR3 is CASTTGGTVEKLFF. Here the CDR3 DNA reads TGTGCCAGCACCACCGGGGGGACAGTAGAAAAACTGTTTTTT. The variable domain in full, with the rest retrieved from reference TRBV18 and TRBJ1-4, is NAGVMQNPRHLVRRRGQEARLRCSPMKGHSHVYWYRQLPEEGLKFMVYLQKENIIDESGMPKERFSAEFPKEGPSILRIQQVVRGDSAAYFCASTTGGTVEKLFFGSGTQLSVL.

The V call is TRBV19, the J call TRBJ2-5; 7 nucleotides match TRBD1. The J segment lost 3 bases and the V segment lost 4 bases, leaving 17 bases of the junction unmatched. There are 18 residues in the CDR3. Germline V gene data show CDR1 as LNHDA and CDR2 as SQIVND (reference sequence). CDR3 sequence reads: CASSNEFTGDLAEETQYF. CDR3 nucleotide sequence: TGTGCCAGTAGTAACGAATTCACAGGGGATCTGGCCGAAGAGACCCAGTACTTC. The complete variable domain, with remaining parts taken from reference TRBV19 and TRBJ2-5, reads DGGITQSPKYLFRKEGQNVTLSCEQNLNHDAMYWYRQDPGQGLRLIYYSQIVNDFQKGDIAEGYSVSREKKESFPLTVTSAQKNPTAFYLCASSNEFTGDLAEETQYFGPGTRLLVL.

This chain joins TRBV30 and TRBJ1-2; D is uncertain. This CDR3 has 11 amino acids. Deletions cut 5 bases from V and 8 bases from J, with 12 bases between. Germline lookup yields CDR1 GTSNPN and CDR2 SVGIG (reference sequence). The CDR3 region is CAWDALYGYTF. The CDR3 DNA sequence: TGTGCCTGGGACGCCCTTTACGGCTACACCTTC.

V gene TRBV5-4 combines with J gene TRBJ2-3; D may be TRBD1 or TRBD2 (5 bases each). Trimming pared 4 bases from V and 6 bases from J, leaving 24 bases between. The CDR3 contains 17 residues. Germline V CDR1 and CDR2: SGHNT, YYREEE (reference sequence). The CDR3 DNA sequence: TGTGCCAGCAGCCCCCAGCTAGCTTCCCCGAGGGGCGATACGCAGTATTTT. Translating gives CASSPQLASPRGDTQYF.

The chain joins TRBV7-9 to TRBJ2-6; TRBD1 is a possible D gene (6 bases). Germline V gene sequence: CDR1 SEHNR, CDR2 FQNEAQ (reference sequence). V lost 5 bases and J 3 bases, leaving 14 bases between the germline ends. The CDR3 runs to 16 residues. The CDR3 loop is CASSPDSYNGANVLTF. CDR3 DNA: TGTGCCAGCAGCCCGGACAGCTACAATGGGGCCAACGTCCTGACTTTC.

This chain links TRBV21-1 with TRBJ2-2; the table's D call, TRBD1, was not checked against the DNA. TRBV21-1 is assigned pseudogene status. CDR3 size: 17 residues. This CDR3 is CASSRGRRTENTGELFF. The CDR3 DNA reads TGTGCCAGCAGCAGGGGCAGGCGAACTGAAAACACCGGGGAGCTGTTTTTT.